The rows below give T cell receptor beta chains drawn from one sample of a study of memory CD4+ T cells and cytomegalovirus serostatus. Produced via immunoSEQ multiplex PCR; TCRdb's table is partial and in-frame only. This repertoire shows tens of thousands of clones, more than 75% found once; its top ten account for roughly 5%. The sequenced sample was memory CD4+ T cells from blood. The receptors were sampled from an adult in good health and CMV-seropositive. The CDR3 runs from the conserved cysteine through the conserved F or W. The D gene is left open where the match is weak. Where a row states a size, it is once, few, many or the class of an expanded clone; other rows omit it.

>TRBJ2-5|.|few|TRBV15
TGTGCCACCAGCAGATCCAGGGGGGTATTACAAGAGACCCAGTACTTC
CATSRSRGVLQETQYF
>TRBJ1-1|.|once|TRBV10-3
TGTGCCATCAGTGAGTCGATGGGCGGCAACACTGAAGCTTTCTTT
CAISESMGGNTEAFF
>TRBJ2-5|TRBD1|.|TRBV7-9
TGTGCCAGCAGCCCAAGGACAGGGATGGAGACCCAGTACTTC
CASSPRTGMETQYF
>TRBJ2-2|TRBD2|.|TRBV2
TGTGCCAGCAGTCAACTAGCGGCGAACACCGGGGAGCTGTTTTTT
CASSQLAANTGELFF
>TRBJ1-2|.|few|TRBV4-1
TGCGCCAGCAGAGACCCAGGCAGGACGATGGATGGCTACACCTTC
CASRDPGRTMDGYTF
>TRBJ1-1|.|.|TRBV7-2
TGTGCCAGCAGCTTCTCAGGGGCCTTAAACACTGAAGCTTTCTTT
CASSFSGALNTEAFF
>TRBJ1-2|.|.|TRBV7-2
TGTGCCAGCACTCCCGGGCCGTCTGTACCTGGCTACACCTTC
CASTPGPSVPGYTF
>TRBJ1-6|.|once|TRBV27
TGTGCCAGCACCTCGCTGGGGGACACTCGGGGAACATATAATTCACCCCTCCACTTT
CASTSLGDTRGTYNSPLHF
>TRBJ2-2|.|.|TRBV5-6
TGTGCCAGCAGCTTACGAAACACCGGGGAGCTGTTTTTT
CASSLRNTGELFF
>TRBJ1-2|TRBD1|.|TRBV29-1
TGCAGCGTTGAGGGACAGGGGGCGAGCGGCTACACCTTC
CSVEGQGASGYTF
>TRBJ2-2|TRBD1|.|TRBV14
TGTGCCAGCAGCGAGTCCGGGACAGGGAACACCGGGGAGCTGTTTTTT
CASSESGTGNTGELFF
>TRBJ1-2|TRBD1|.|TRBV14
TGTGCCAGCAGCCAAGGACAGGGAGGTAGTGGCTACACCTTC
CASSQGQGGSGYTF
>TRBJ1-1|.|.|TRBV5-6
TGTGCCAGCAGCTTGGGGACATACACTGAAGCTTTCTTT
CASSLGTYTEAFF
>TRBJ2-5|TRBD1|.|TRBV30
TGTGCCTGGAGAAGCCCTGGACAGGGGAAGGCAGAGACCCAGTACTTC
CAWRSPGQGKAETQYF
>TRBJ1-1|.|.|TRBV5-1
TGCGCCAGCAGCTCGGACGGACTAAACACTGAAGCTTTCTTT
CASSSDGLNTEAFF
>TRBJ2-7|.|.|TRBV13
TGTGCCAGCAGCTTATTGAGCGGTTCTTTCCCCTACGAGCAGTACTTC
CASSLLSGSFPYEQYF
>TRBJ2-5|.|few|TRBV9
TGTGCCAGCAGCGGAGGGGTTGGGAGGGAGACCCAGTACTTC
CASSGGVGRETQYF
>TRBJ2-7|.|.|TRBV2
TGTGCCACCGGGGTGCGGGTGTCCTCCTACGAGCAGTACTTC
CATGVRVSSYEQYF
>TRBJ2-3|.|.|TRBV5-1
TGCGCCAGCAGCTTGGGGGGGGGCCCCACAGATACGCAGTATTTT
CASSLGGGPTDTQYF
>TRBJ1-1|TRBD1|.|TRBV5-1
TGCGCCACCCGACAGGGCTCGAACACTGAAGCTTTCTTT
CATRQGSNTEAFF
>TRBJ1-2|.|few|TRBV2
TGTGCCAGCAGTGAAGGAACGGTTGGAGATGGCTACACCTTC
CASSEGTVGDGYTF
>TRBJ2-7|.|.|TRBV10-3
TGTGCCATCAGGGAGTCAAGGGGGACAAGTCAACGTGGGCAGTACTTC
CAIRESRGTSQRGQYF
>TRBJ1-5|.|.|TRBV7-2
TGTGCCAGCAGCTTACAGGGTTCGAGCAATCAGCCCCAGCATTTT
CASSLQGSSNQPQHF
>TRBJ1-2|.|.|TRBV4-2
TGTGCCAGCAGCCAAGTGAACGGGGAGCGCTATGGCTACACCTTC
CASSQVNGERYGYTF
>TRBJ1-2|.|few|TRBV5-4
TGTGCCAGCAGCTTGCCAGGACTATTCGATGGCTACACCTTC
CASSLPGLFDGYTF
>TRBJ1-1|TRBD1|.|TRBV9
TGTGCCAGCAGCGTAGCAGGGGGCGGCACTGAAGCTTTCTTT
CASSVAGGGTEAFF
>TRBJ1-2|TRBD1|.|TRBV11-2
TGTGCCAGCAGAACCCCCGGGACAGGGGCCTATGGCTACACCTTC
CASRTPGTGAYGYTF
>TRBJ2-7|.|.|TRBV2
TGTGCCAGCAGTGAAGCGCTTTTCGGCAGGGCTAACGAGCAGTACTTC
CASSEALFGRANEQYF
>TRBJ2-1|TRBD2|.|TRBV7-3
TGTGCCAGCAGCTTAGACGGGAGGGCCTACAATGAGCAGTTCTTC
CASSLDGRAYNEQFF
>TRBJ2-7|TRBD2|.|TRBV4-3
TGCGCCAGCAGCCAAACGACTAGCGGGTCTTACGAGCAGTACTTC
CASSQTTSGSYEQYF
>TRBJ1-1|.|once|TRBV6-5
TGTGCCAGCAGCGACAGGTTTGGGCCCAGAACTGAAGCTTTCTTT
CASSDRFGPRTEAFF
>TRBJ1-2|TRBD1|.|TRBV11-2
TGTGCCAGCAGATCCATGACAGGGAAGGACTATGGCTACACCTTC
CASRSMTGKDYGYTF
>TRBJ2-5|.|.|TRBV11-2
TGTGCCAGCAGCTTAGGTCTGCACCAAGAGACCCAGTACTTC
CASSLGLHQETQYF
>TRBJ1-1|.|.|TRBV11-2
TGTGCCAGCAGCCTTAATGGTCAGCCGAACACTGAAGCTTTCTTT
CASSLNGQPNTEAFF
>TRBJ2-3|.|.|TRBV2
TGTGCCAGCAGGGGGCTCGACGATACGCAGTATTTT
CASRGLDDTQYF
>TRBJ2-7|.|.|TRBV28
TGTGCCAGCAGTTCCCTCACCTACGAGCAGTACTTC
CASSSLTYEQYF
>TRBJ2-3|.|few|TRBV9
TGTGCCAGCAGCCAGACTCTCGCGGTAGATACGCAGTATTTT
CASSQTLAVDTQYF
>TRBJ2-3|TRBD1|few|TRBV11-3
TGTGCCAGCAGCTTAGAAGGGACAGCCAGGAGCGATACGCAGTATTTT
CASSLEGTARSDTQYF
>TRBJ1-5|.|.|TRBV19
TGTGCCAGTAGTATAGGGGATAGCAATCAGCCCCAGCATTTT
CASSIGDSNQPQHF
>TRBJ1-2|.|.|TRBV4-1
TGCGCCAGCAGCCAAGATAGAGGGCTCCGGGGCTACACCTTC
CASSQDRGLRGYTF
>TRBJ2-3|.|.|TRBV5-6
TGTGCCAGCAGCTATACGGACACCAGCACAGATACGCAGTATTTT
CASSYTDTSTDTQYF
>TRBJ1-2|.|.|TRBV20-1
TGCAGTGCTGGTAATGACTATGGCTACACCTTC
CSAGNDYGYTF
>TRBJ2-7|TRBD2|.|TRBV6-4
TGTGCCAGCAGTGTGGCTAGCGGGAGGGCTAATCACGAGCAGTACTTC
CASSVASGRANHEQYF
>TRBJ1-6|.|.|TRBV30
TGTGCCTGGAACTATAGGGATTCACCCCTCCACTTT
CAWNYRDSPLHF
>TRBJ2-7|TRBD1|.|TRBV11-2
TGTGCCAGCCGCTCGCCCGGGACAGGCCGCTACGAGCAGTACTTC
CASRSPGTGRYEQYF
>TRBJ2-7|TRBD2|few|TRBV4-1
TGCGCCAGCAGCCAAGGAGCGGGGGATCATTCCTACGAGCAGTACTTC
CASSQGAGDHSYEQYF
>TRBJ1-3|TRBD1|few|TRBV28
TGTGCCAGCAGTTCCCGACAGGGAAGCTCTGGAAACACCATATATTTT
CASSSRQGSSGNTIYF
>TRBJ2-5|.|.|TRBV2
TGTGCCAGCGGGCTGGGGGAGACCCAGTACTTC
CASGLGETQYF
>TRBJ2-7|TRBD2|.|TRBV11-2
TGTGCCAGCAGCTTTTCGGGGGGGGCCTGGTACGAGCAGTACTTC
CASSFSGGAWYEQYF